The 9 T cell receptor beta chains below all came from one sample that was sequenced in a study of early T cells in non-severe SARS-CoV-2 infection. One entry per CDR3 protein results from TCRdb running MiXCR on the 5' RACE reads. The data hold about 67,000 distinct CDR3 sequences, with approximately 10% observed a single time. Sequences were obtained from whole blood. Source of these receptors: an adult who was a healthcare worker with PCR-confirmed SARS-CoV-2 infection or an uninfected control (not recorded which).

The chain links TRBV6-2 or TRBV6-3 to TRBJ2-1; the match to TRBD2 covers 11 bases. There are 15 residues in the CDR3. The trim removed 7 bases at V and 8 bases at J, leaving 10 bases unmatched. Germline V lookup: CDR1 MNHEY, CDR2 SVGEGT. The DNA for the CDR3 is TGTGCCAGCACCTCGGGTAGCGGGGGGGCCTATGAGCAGTTCTTC. The encoded protein is CASTSGSGGAYEQFF.

This clonotype was picked up many times. The chain combines TRBV4-1 with TRBJ1-1, with a tentative D call TRBD1 (5 bases). The length of the CDR3 is 16 residues. The germline CDR1 and CDR2 sequences are MGHRA and YSYEKL. V lost 2 bases, J lost 4 bases, and 17 bases lay in between. The DNA for the CDR3 is TGCGCCAGCAGCCAAACCCTTCGACAGAGGGGCACTGAAGCTTTCTTT. Encoded protein: CASSQTLRQRGTEAFF.

This clonotype was counted at least ten times. This chain connects TRBV12-3 or TRBV12-4 to TRBJ2-3, with 9 bases matching TRBD2. The CDR3 runs 14 residues. The V segment lost 8 bases and the J segment 0 bases; nucleotides outside the gene matches: 3. The CDR3 sequence is CASRAGGSTDTQYF. The CDR3 DNA reads TGTGCCAGCCGGGCGGGAGGGAGCACAGATACGCAGTATTTT.

This clonotype appeared many times. The chain links TRBV15 to TRBJ2-3; 8 nucleotides match TRBD1. Germline CDR1 and CDR2: LNHNV and YYDKDF (reference sequence). V lost 1 base and J lost 2; bases outside the gene matches: 14. The CDR3 totals 19 residues. CDR3 nucleotides: TGTGCCACCAGCAGAGCTCTCGGACAGGGCAGTCGGCTCACAGATACGCAGTATTTT. Amino acid sequence: CATSRALGQGSRLTDTQYF.

In its sample, this clonotype was seen many times. This chain links TRBV6-5 with TRBJ2-3; no clear D. V lost 6 bases to trimming and J lost 6 bases, with 7 bases between them. This CDR3 has 11 residues. Germline V CDR1 and CDR2: MNHEY, SVGAGI. The CDR3 protein is CASRRWDTQYF. The CDR3 nucleotides read TGTGCCAGCAGGCGGTGGGATACGCAGTATTTT.

In this sample, this clonotype turned up many times. The chain couples TRBV5-1 to TRBJ1-3, with a tentative D call TRBD1 (6 bases). Germline values: CDR1 SGHRS, CDR2 YFSETQ. Trimming removed 7 bases at V and 2 bases at J, with 10 bases between. The CDR3 spans 13 residues. Here the CDR3 reads CASAGGPGNTIYF. The CDR3 DNA reads as TGCGCCAGCGCCGGGGGGCCTGGAAACACCATATATTTT.

This clonotype has a count of ten or more. This chain connects TRBV7-3 to TRBJ1-5; D perhaps matches TRBD1 (5 bases). This CDR3 region has 13 residues. CDR1 and CDR2 (germline): SGHTA, FQGTGA. Trimming pared 5 bases from V and 7 bases from J, leaving 12 bases between. CDR3 residues: CASSKRQRQPQHF. Written as DNA, the CDR3 is TGTGCCAGCAGCAAAAGACAGAGGCAGCCCCAGCATTTT.

There are a few counts of this clonotype. This chain links TRBV14 with TRBJ2-1; D gene uncertain. There are 13 residues in the CDR3. Germline V gene data show CDR1 as SGHDN and CDR2 as FVKESK. With 4 bases removed from V and 4 bases from J, the gap between germline ends came to 8 bases. The CDR3 coding sequence is TGTGCCAGCAGCCTGGGAAAATACAATGAGCAGTTCTTC. It is translated as CASSLGKYNEQFF.

This clonotype was seen repeatedly, ten times or more. The V gene is TRBV29-1, the J gene TRBJ2-1, with TRBD1 matching 7 bases. The CDR3 covers 11 residues. Germline CDR1 reads SQVTM; CDR2 reads ANQGSEA. V shed 5 bases and J 7 bases; nucleotides not matched to a gene: 2. DNA of the CDR3: TGCAGCGTTTCCAGGGGGAATGAGCAGTTCTTC. This sequence encodes CSVSRGNEQFF.